The rows below give T cell receptor beta chains drawn from one sample of a study of T-cell reconstitution after alpha-beta-depleted transplantation in children. TCRdb recomputed calls from the PCR reads with MiXCR, one row per CDR3 protein. The sample has 200,000 to 250,000 distinct CDR3 sequences, approximately 11% seen once. Source: PBMCs, taken before TCRalphabeta/CD19-depleted stem cell transplant. The receptors come from a child younger than two with acute myeloid leukemia, due to receive a stem cell transplant. The CDR3 runs from the conserved cysteine through the conserved F or W. Fields, in order: J gene, V gene, clone size, D gene, CDR3 protein, CDR3 DNA. The D gene is left open where the match is weak. Part of the rows lack a size; the others show once, few, many or a class for expanded clones.

j_gene: TRBJ2-5; v_gene: TRBV20-1; abundance: many; d_gene: .; CDR3aa: CSALKSQETQYF; CDR3nt: TGCAGTGCCCTGAAAAGCCAAGAGACCCAGTACTTC
j_gene: TRBJ1-5; v_gene: TRBV28; abundance: many; d_gene: TRBD1; CDR3aa: CASRRPPRQGYQPQHF; CDR3nt: TGTGCCAGCAGGCGGCCCCCTCGACAGGGCTATCAGCCCCAGCATTTT
j_gene: TRBJ2-3; v_gene: TRBV29-1; abundance: many; d_gene: TRBD1; CDR3aa: CSATGENTQYF; CDR3nt: TGCAGCGCAACAGGGGAAAATACGCAGTATTTT
j_gene: TRBJ2-7; v_gene: TRBV12-3/TRBV12-4; abundance: many; d_gene: .; CDR3aa: CASSSGLTYEQYF; CDR3nt: TGTGCCAGCAGTTCGGGACTGACCTACGAGCAGTACTTC
j_gene: TRBJ2-2; v_gene: TRBV14; abundance: many; d_gene: .; CDR3aa: CASSQLNTGELFF; CDR3nt: TGTGCCAGCAGCCAATTAAACACCGGGGAGCTGTTTTTT
j_gene: TRBJ2-3; v_gene: TRBV4-3; abundance: many; d_gene: TRBD2; CDR3aa: CASSHLIAGAGTDTQYF; CDR3nt: TGCGCCAGCAGCCATCTTATAGCGGGAGCGGGCACAGATACGCAGTATTTT
j_gene: TRBJ2-2; v_gene: TRBV20-1; abundance: many; d_gene: TRBD2; CDR3aa: CSAGLGKNTGELFF; CDR3nt: TGCAGTGCTGGACTAGGAAAGAACACCGGGGAGCTGTTTTTT
j_gene: TRBJ1-1; v_gene: TRBV19; abundance: few; d_gene: .; CDR3aa: CASSTNGGSTEAFF; CDR3nt: TGTGCCAGTAGTACCAACGGGGGGTCCACTGAAGCTTTCTTT
j_gene: TRBJ1-1; v_gene: TRBV5-1; abundance: many; d_gene: .; CDR3aa: CASSLGTARGGEAFF; CDR3nt: TGCGCCAGCAGCTTGGGGACAGCCCGGGGAGGTGAAGCTTTCTTT
j_gene: TRBJ2-7; v_gene: TRBV7-8; abundance: .; d_gene: TRBD1; CDR3aa: CASSLRGRGQGIMNEQYF; CDR3nt: TGTGCCAGCAGCTTAAGGGGGAGGGGACAGGGGATTATGAACGAGCAGTACTTC
j_gene: TRBJ2-1; v_gene: TRBV14; abundance: many; d_gene: .; CDR3aa: CASSQDPRGNEQFF; CDR3nt: TGTGCCAGCAGCCAAGATCCAAGGGGGAATGAGCAGTTCTTC
j_gene: TRBJ2-1; v_gene: TRBV29-1; abundance: many; d_gene: .; CDR3aa: CSVRTPYNEQFF; CDR3nt: TGCAGCGTCCGGACGCCGTACAATGAGCAGTTCTTC
j_gene: TRBJ2-3; v_gene: TRBV3-1; abundance: many; d_gene: .; CDR3aa: CASSQESTDTQYF; CDR3nt: TGTGCCAGCAGCCAAGAAAGCACAGATACGCAGTATTTT
j_gene: TRBJ2-2; v_gene: TRBV7-9; abundance: many; d_gene: .; CDR3aa: CASSLELDTGELFF; CDR3nt: TGTGCCAGCAGCTTAGAGCTTGACACCGGGGAGCTGTTTTTT
j_gene: TRBJ2-1; v_gene: TRBV5-1; abundance: many; d_gene: .; CDR3aa: CASSLEALSSYNEQFF; CDR3nt: TGCGCCAGCAGCTTGGAGGCCCTAAGCTCCTACAATGAGCAGTTCTTC
j_gene: TRBJ2-2; v_gene: TRBV12-3/TRBV12-4; abundance: many; d_gene: TRBD1; CDR3aa: CASSLGQGASGELFF; CDR3nt: TGTGCCAGCAGTTTGGGTCAGGGGGCGAGCGGGGAGCTGTTTTTT
j_gene: TRBJ2-2; v_gene: TRBV6-2/TRBV6-3; abundance: .; d_gene: TRBD2; CDR3aa: CASRRTRLAGGRATNTGELFF; CDR3nt: TGTGCCAGCAGGCGGACTAGACTAGCGGGGGGGAGGGCCACGAACACCGGGGAGCTGTTTTTT
j_gene: TRBJ2-7; v_gene: TRBV10-3; abundance: many; d_gene: .; CDR3aa: CAISDVGFYEQYF; CDR3nt: TGTGCCATCAGTGACGTGGGGTTCTACGAGCAGTACTTC
j_gene: TRBJ2-1; v_gene: TRBV14; abundance: many; d_gene: .; CDR3aa: CASSQAPISNEQFF; CDR3nt: TGTGCCAGCAGCCAAGCCCCGATCTCGAATGAGCAGTTCTTC
j_gene: TRBJ1-2; v_gene: TRBV28; abundance: .; d_gene: TRBD1; CDR3aa: CASTQQGAYGYTF; CDR3nt: TGTGCCAGCACCCAACAGGGGGCCTATGGCTACACCTTC
j_gene: TRBJ1-4; v_gene: TRBV2; abundance: many; d_gene: .; CDR3aa: CASYRGARDEKLFF; CDR3nt: TGTGCCAGCTACAGAGGGGCGCGGGACGAAAAACTGTTTTTT
j_gene: TRBJ1-2; v_gene: TRBV7-2; abundance: many; d_gene: .; CDR3aa: CASSFGPLYGYTF; CDR3nt: TGTGCCAGCAGCTTCGGCCCTCTCTATGGCTACACCTTC
j_gene: TRBJ2-1; v_gene: TRBV3-1; abundance: .; d_gene: TRBD2; CDR3aa: CASSQVPSGTAGGNEQFF; CDR3nt: TGTGCCAGCAGCCAAGTTCCCTCGGGTACGGCGGGGGGCAATGAGCAGTTCTTC
j_gene: TRBJ2-1; v_gene: TRBV11-2; abundance: .; d_gene: .; CDR3aa: CASSLEVNEQFF; CDR3nt: TGTGCCAGCAGCTTAGAAGTCAATGAGCAGTTCTTC
j_gene: TRBJ2-5; v_gene: TRBV6-2/TRBV6-3; abundance: many; d_gene: TRBD2; CDR3aa: CASSYSYGTSGRAQYF; CDR3nt: TGTGCCAGCAGTTACTCATACGGGACTAGCGGGAGGGCACAGTACTTC
j_gene: TRBJ1-2; v_gene: TRBV4-1; abundance: many; d_gene: TRBD1; CDR3aa: CASSQVSSTGRYGYTF; CDR3nt: TGCGCCAGCAGCCAAGTTTCGTCGACAGGGCGCTATGGCTACACCTTC
j_gene: TRBJ2-3; v_gene: TRBV29-1; abundance: many; d_gene: .; CDR3aa: CSVEQATDTQYF; CDR3nt: TGCAGCGTTGAACAGGCGACAGATACGCAGTATTTT
j_gene: TRBJ2-1; v_gene: TRBV2; abundance: few; d_gene: TRBD1; CDR3aa: CASRLDRGSPNEQFF; CDR3nt: TGTGCCAGCAGGCTCGACAGGGGATCACCCAATGAGCAGTTCTTC
j_gene: TRBJ2-1; v_gene: TRBV5-1; abundance: many; d_gene: TRBD2; CDR3aa: CASSSGRIVLF; CDR3nt: TGCGCCAGCTCTAGCGGGAGAATAGTCCTCTTC
j_gene: TRBJ2-1; v_gene: TRBV29-1; abundance: many; d_gene: TRBD2; CDR3aa: CSVGRERWNEQFF; CDR3nt: TGCAGCGTTGGGCGGGAGAGGTGGAATGAGCAGTTCTTC
j_gene: TRBJ2-2; v_gene: TRBV20-1; abundance: many; d_gene: .; CDR3aa: CSASQGSTGELFF; CDR3nt: TGCAGTGCTAGTCAGGGGAGTACCGGGGAGCTGTTTTTT
j_gene: TRBJ1-3; v_gene: TRBV7-2; abundance: many; d_gene: .; CDR3aa: CASSLRGERNTIYF; CDR3nt: TGTGCCAGCAGCTTGCGAGGGGAAAGAAACACCATATATTTT
j_gene: TRBJ2-3; v_gene: TRBV7-2; abundance: many; d_gene: .; CDR3aa: CASSRGDFTDTQYF; CDR3nt: TGTGCCAGCAGCCGAGGGGACTTTACAGATACGCAGTATTTT
j_gene: TRBJ2-7; v_gene: TRBV5-1; abundance: many; d_gene: .; CDR3aa: CASSLGAGTYEQYF; CDR3nt: TGCGCCAGCAGCTTGGGGGCGGGAACCTACGAGCAGTACTTC
j_gene: TRBJ2-1; v_gene: TRBV27; abundance: many; d_gene: TRBD2; CDR3aa: CASKWSSGSYNEQFF; CDR3nt: TGTGCCAGCAAGTGGTCTAGCGGGTCTTACAATGAGCAGTTCTTC
j_gene: TRBJ2-1; v_gene: TRBV11-2; abundance: .; d_gene: .; CDR3aa: CASSINNEQFF; CDR3nt: TGTGCCAGCAGCATAAACAATGAGCAGTTCTTC
j_gene: TRBJ2-7; v_gene: TRBV6-2/TRBV6-3; abundance: many; d_gene: .; CDR3aa: CASSYRYSHQTYEQYF; CDR3nt: TGTGCCAGCAGTTACAGGTACAGCCACCAGACCTACGAGCAGTACTTC
j_gene: TRBJ2-1; v_gene: TRBV4-1; abundance: .; d_gene: .; CDR3aa: CASSQPARTAYNEQFF; CDR3nt: TGCGCCAGCAGCCAACCGGCGAGGACGGCCTACAATGAGCAGTTCTTC
j_gene: TRBJ2-7; v_gene: TRBV5-1; abundance: many; d_gene: .; CDR3aa: CASSLLGLRADEQYF; CDR3nt: TGCGCCAGCAGCTTGCTCGGGCTCCGTGCAGACGAGCAGTACTTC
j_gene: TRBJ1-2; v_gene: TRBV7-2; abundance: many; d_gene: TRBD1; CDR3aa: CASSQGGTGAYGYTF; CDR3nt: TGTGCCAGCAGCCAGGGCGGGACAGGGGCTTATGGCTACACCTTC
j_gene: TRBJ2-1; v_gene: TRBV28; abundance: many; d_gene: .; CDR3aa: CASSPPGASYNEQFF; CDR3nt: TGTGCCAGCAGTCCTCCAGGGGCCTCCTACAATGAGCAGTTCTTC
j_gene: TRBJ2-2; v_gene: TRBV12-3/TRBV12-4; abundance: few; d_gene: .; CDR3aa: CASSFGVGRELFF; CDR3nt: TGTGCCAGCAGTTTTGGTGTCGGCAGGGAGCTGTTTTTT
j_gene: TRBJ2-7; v_gene: TRBV20-1; abundance: many; d_gene: .; CDR3aa: CSARAPGTYEQYF; CDR3nt: TGCAGTGCTAGGGCACCAGGCACCTACGAGCAGTACTTC
j_gene: TRBJ1-4; v_gene: TRBV10-1; abundance: once; d_gene: .; CDR3aa: CASSGEDNEKLFF; CDR3nt: TGCGCCAGCAGTGGGGAGGATAATGAAAAACTGTTTTTT
j_gene: TRBJ1-3; v_gene: TRBV20-1; abundance: many; d_gene: TRBD1; CDR3aa: CSATDRETGNTIYF; CDR3nt: TGCAGTGCTACGGACAGGGAGACTGGAAACACCATATATTTT
j_gene: TRBJ2-3; v_gene: TRBV20-1; abundance: many; d_gene: .; CDR3aa: CSASWWAGTDTQYF; CDR3nt: TGCAGTGCTAGTTGGTGGGCCGGCACAGATACGCAGTATTTT
j_gene: TRBJ2-3; v_gene: TRBV7-9; abundance: many; d_gene: .; CDR3aa: CASSLRLADTQYF; CDR3nt: TGTGCCAGCAGCTTACGGCTCGCAGATACGCAGTATTTT
j_gene: TRBJ2-7; v_gene: TRBV5-5; abundance: many; d_gene: .; CDR3aa: CASSQTGRRGNEQYF; CDR3nt: TGTGCCAGCAGCCAAACAGGGAGACGGGGGAACGAGCAGTACTTC
j_gene: TRBJ1-6; v_gene: TRBV3-1; abundance: many; d_gene: .; CDR3aa: CASSHNDRINSPLHF; CDR3nt: TGTGCCAGCAGCCACAATGATCGGATTAATTCACCCCTCCACTTT
j_gene: TRBJ1-3; v_gene: TRBV20-1; abundance: many; d_gene: TRBD1; CDR3aa: CSARETGGAGNTIYF; CDR3nt: TGCAGTGCTAGAGAAACAGGGGGCGCCGGAAACACCATATATTTT
j_gene: TRBJ1-3; v_gene: TRBV5-1; abundance: many; d_gene: .; CDR3aa: CASSLEERLSGNTIYF; CDR3nt: TGCGCCAGCAGCTTGGAGGAGCGACTCTCTGGAAACACCATATATTTT
j_gene: TRBJ2-1; v_gene: TRBV19; abundance: many; d_gene: .; CDR3aa: CASSIGLPFIDQYNEQFF; CDR3nt: TGTGCCAGTAGTATAGGGTTGCCTTTTATCGACCAGTACAATGAGCAGTTCTTC
j_gene: TRBJ2-1; v_gene: TRBV7-2; abundance: many; d_gene: .; CDR3aa: CASSSRIGSDEQFF; CDR3nt: TGTGCCAGCAGCTCTCGGATAGGAAGCGATGAGCAGTTCTTC
j_gene: TRBJ2-7; v_gene: TRBV23-1; abundance: .; d_gene: .; CDR3aa: CASSHPVRLAPYEQYF; CDR3nt: TGCGCCAGCAGTCACCCCGTCAGATTGGCCCCCTACGAGCAGTACTTC
j_gene: TRBJ2-3; v_gene: TRBV25-1; abundance: many; d_gene: TRBD2; CDR3aa: CASSDPLAGSTDTQYF; CDR3nt: TGTGCCAGCAGTGATCCCCTAGCGGGTAGCACAGATACGCAGTATTTT
j_gene: TRBJ2-2; v_gene: TRBV5-1; abundance: many; d_gene: .; CDR3aa: CASSLMTRANTGELFF; CDR3nt: TGCGCCAGCAGCTTGATGACGCGAGCGAACACCGGGGAGCTGTTTTTT
j_gene: TRBJ1-1; v_gene: TRBV5-1; abundance: many; d_gene: .; CDR3aa: CASSFGAMNTEAFF; CDR3nt: TGCGCCAGCAGCTTCGGGGCCATGAACACTGAAGCTTTCTTT
j_gene: TRBJ1-3; v_gene: TRBV18; abundance: many; d_gene: TRBD1; CDR3aa: CASSPAGTAGNTIYF; CDR3nt: TGTGCCAGCTCACCGGCCGGGACAGCTGGAAACACCATATATTTT
j_gene: TRBJ2-7; v_gene: TRBV29-1; abundance: few; d_gene: .; CDR3aa: CSVFGRYEQYF; CDR3nt: TGCAGCGTTTTCGGGAGATACGAGCAGTACTTC
j_gene: TRBJ1-1; v_gene: TRBV12-3/TRBV12-4; abundance: .; d_gene: .; CDR3aa: CASSLGPGTEAFF; CDR3nt: TGTGCCAGCAGTTTGGGCCCAGGCACTGAAGCTTTCTTT